This T cell receptor beta chain came from a study of blood T cell repertoires in COVID-19. On the study more broadly: Both acute and convalescent COVID-19 samples were obtained from the United States, Italy and Spain. PBMCs, B-cell-depleted T cells, or T cells were the source of the cDNA or gDNA that made up the material.

In this sample, this clone turned up a few times. Original analysis: Scientists estimated how many nucleated cells there were by amplifying reference gene primers. The method was immunoSEQ multiplex PCR; TCRdb's version includes in-frame clones alone and lacks a portion of them. V, J and clone size are those of that table, while D and trimming were read from the DNA. Here the sample spans about 200,000 clones, 79% being singletons. Germline CDR1 and CDR2: SGDLS and YYNGEE. V was pared by 0 bases and J by 2 bases, with 6 bases between. CDR3 length equals 14 residues. The rearrangement links TRBV9 to TRBJ1-3; D is ambiguous. This receptor was taken from a woman between 35 and 50 years old with COVID-19, enrolled during active disease. The sequenced sample was peripheral blood. CDR3 DNA sequence: TGTGCCAGCAGCGTAGGCCAGACTGGAAACACCATATATTTT. It is translated as CASSVGQTGNTIYF.